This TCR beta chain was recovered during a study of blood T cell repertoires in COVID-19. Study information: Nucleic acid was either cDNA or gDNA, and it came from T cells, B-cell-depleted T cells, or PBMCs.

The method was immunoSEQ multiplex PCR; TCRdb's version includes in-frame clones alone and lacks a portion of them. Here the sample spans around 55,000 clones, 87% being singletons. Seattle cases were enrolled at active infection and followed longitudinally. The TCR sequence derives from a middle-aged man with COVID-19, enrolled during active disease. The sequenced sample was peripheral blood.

The CDR3 loop is CASAGMYRGNTEAFF. CDR3 DNA: TGTGCCAGCGCCGGTATGTACAGGGGAAACACTGAAGCTTTCTTT. The genes are TRBV27 and TRBJ1-1; 7 nucleotides match TRBD1. The germline CDR1 and CDR2 sequences are MNHEY and SMNVEV (reference sequence). CDR3 size: 15 residues. J gave up 2 bases and V 8 bases, and 11 bases lay outside the gene matches.